This T cell receptor beta chain was retrieved from a study of cytomegalovirus exposure and HLA in healthy donors. Vbeta (60) and Jbeta (13) primers were used in the PCR. The method was immunoSEQ multiplex PCR; TCRdb's version includes in-frame clones alone and lacks a portion of them. The table records 170,000 or so clones, around 81% of them present only once. To note about this clone: Its specificity is not known.

The study's findings and limits: Reportedly, fewer N-insertions than the approximately 600-donor mean appeared in an Asian-associated ancestry cluster in a later analysis. Association with HLA alleles at 0.05 false discovery rate was found for 15,000 to 20,000 TCR beta sequences in a later analysis.

The V and J ends lost 0 bases and 4 bases respectively, with 12 bases between them. The germline CDR1 and CDR2 sequences are LGHNA and YSLEER. The length of the CDR3 is 15 residues. The sample taken for sequencing was PBMCs. V is TRBV4-3 and J is TRBJ1-1, with TRBD1 as a possible D gene (5 bases). The receptor was isolated from a man in his forties in good health and CMV-seronegative. CDR3 region: CASSQDPGGGTEAFF. The CDR3 DNA follows: TGCGCCAGCAGCCAAGATCCTGGGGGAGGCACTGAAGCTTTCTTT.